The clone carrying this T cell receptor (beta chain) was picked up a small number of times. Its target is not known. The record originates from a study of blood T cells in healthy people across ages. Whole-study results and caveats: Without sorted subsets, naive and antigen-experienced compartments could not be conclusively compared. Older individuals had lower TCR beta diversity per million T cells (the decline was roughly linear). For the donors, CMV status was unknown and possibly confounded expanded clonotype changes. Naive CD4+ cells and diversity were both higher in long-lived donors than in aged donors.

A second PCR, run for roughly 7 to 12 cycles, used a sample-barcoded 5' primer plus a J-beta primer mix. One entry per CDR3 protein, called by TCRdb with MiXCR from the 5' RACE reads. The sample includes more than 700,000 distinct CDR3 sequences, about 48% of them seen just once. The TCR was taken from a man older than 75 in good health. Sequenced: blood.

The CDR3 spells CASSFLLAGSYNEQFF. The CDR3 DNA sequence: TGTGCCAGCAGTTTCCTACTAGCGGGTTCCTACAATGAGCAGTTCTTC. V is TRBV27 and J is TRBJ2-1; the match to TRBD2 covers 9 bases. The CDR3 is 16 amino acids. Losses at the gene ends were 3 bases for V and 1 base for J; bases not matched to a gene: 4. From germline, CDR1 is MNHEY and CDR2 SMNVEV (reference sequence).